A selection of T cell receptor beta chains follows, all from one sample in a study of shared clonotypes between healthy human individuals. Clones were read by immunoSEQ multiplex PCR, and TCRdb kept only the in-frame ones, dropping some. In the table there are millions of clones, roughly 95% of which are singletons. Sequenced sample: naive CD4+ T cells sorted from blood. These receptors all come from a man between 18 and 35 years old in good health. Both conserved end residues are part of each CDR3. A D gene is named only where the DNA matches it firmly. Size values are once, few and many counts, or a class for expanded clones, and some rows have none.

TRBV27,TRBJ2-7,TRBD1,.,CASSSRTGSSYEQYF,TGTGCCAGCAGTTCCCGGACAGGGAGTTCCTACGAGCAGTACTTC
TRBV27,TRBJ1-2,.,.,CASIGLPPTYGYTF,TGTGCCAGCATTGGACTCCCACCAACCTATGGCTACACCTTC
TRBV6-5,TRBJ2-1,TRBD2,.,CASSSSGTNHNEQFF,TGTGCCAGCAGTTCATCCGGGACTAATCACAATGAGCAGTTCTTC
TRBV5-6,TRBJ1-1,.,.,CASSLFGPNTEAFF,TGTGCCAGCTCCTTATTCGGCCCCAACACTGAAGCTTTCTTT
TRBV5-6,TRBJ1-4,.,.,CASSLGAGEKLFF,TGTGCCAGCAGCTTGGGGGCCGGGGAAAAACTGTTTTTT
TRBV30,TRBJ2-3,TRBD2,.,CALKLAGRTDTQYF,TGTGCCTTAAAACTAGCGGGCCGCACAGATACGCAGTATTTT
TRBV11-1,TRBJ2-2,.,.,CASSLAGPGELFF,TGTGCCAGCAGCTTAGCAGGGCCCGGGGAGCTGTTTTTT
TRBV4-2,TRBJ1-1,TRBD1,.,CASSPRGDRANTEAFF,TGTGCCAGCAGCCCCCGAGGGGACAGGGCGAACACTGAAGCTTTCTTT
TRBV5-1,TRBJ2-1,TRBD2,.,CASSLARTSGRAGSYNEQFF,TGCGCCAGCAGCTTGGCCAGGACTAGCGGGAGGGCCGGATCCTACAATGAGCAGTTCTTC
TRBV27,TRBJ2-7,.,.,CASSLTGSSYEQYF,TGTGCCAGCAGTCTAACAGGGAGTAGCTACGAGCAGTACTTC
TRBV9,TRBJ1-3,TRBD1,.,CASSAGTGVDFGNTIYF,TGTGCCAGCAGCGCAGGGACAGGGGTAGATTTTGGAAACACCATATATTTT
TRBV2,TRBJ1-5,TRBD1,.,CASSTTGSLQPQHF,TGTGCCAGCAGTACGACAGGGTCGCTACAGCCCCAGCATTTT
TRBV30,TRBJ1-3,TRBD1,.,CAWGQGARGNTIYF,TGTGCCTGGGGACAGGGGGCGCGTGGAAACACCATATATTTT
TRBV2,TRBJ1-5,.,once,CASSEAPLQPQHF,TGTGCCAGCAGTGAGGCACCGCTCCAGCCCCAGCATTTT
TRBV10-3,TRBJ2-1,TRBD1,.,CAISAQTGSGNEQFF,TGTGCCATCAGTGCCCAGACAGGGTCAGGCAATGAGCAGTTCTTC
TRBV2,TRBJ1-4,.,.,CASRKGDTSSSNYEKLFF,TGTGCCAGCAGGAAAGGGGACACGTCCTCCTCTAACTATGAAAAACTGTTTTTT
TRBV11-3,TRBJ1-1,TRBD1,.,CASSLDTGAEAFF,TGTGCCAGCAGCTTAGACACAGGGGCTGAAGCTTTCTTT
TRBV7-2,TRBJ1-5,.,.,CASSLVRESNQPQHF,TGTGCCAGCAGCTTAGTCAGGGAGAGCAATCAGCCCCAGCATTTT
TRBV18,TRBJ1-2,.,.,CASSIMGTEYGYTF,TGTGCCAGCTCAATTATGGGGACTGAGTATGGCTACACCTTC
TRBV27,TRBJ2-7,TRBD1,.,CASRDRINYEQYF,TGTGCCAGCCGGGACAGGATCAACTACGAGCAGTACTTC
TRBV5-1,TRBJ2-1,.,few,CASSFRTGASTGYNEQFF,TGCGCCAGCAGCTTTCGGACGGGGGCCTCGACCGGGTACAATGAGCAGTTCTTC
TRBV5-7,TRBJ2-7,.,.,CASSLVGRVYYEQYF,TGTGCCAGCAGCTTGGTAGGTAGGGTCTACTACGAGCAGTACTTC
TRBV28,TRBJ1-1,TRBD1,.,CASSPSDRGRVYPEAFF,TGTGCCAGCAGTCCCTCCGACAGGGGGCGCGTATATCCTGAAGCTTTCTTT
TRBV30,TRBJ1-1,.,.,CACQGYTEAFF,TGTGCCTGTCAGGGTTACACTGAAGCTTTCTTT
TRBV7-9,TRBJ1-2,.,.,CASSLLRAGDYGYTF,TGTGCCAGCAGCTTACTCAGGGCGGGCGACTATGGCTACACCTTC
TRBV7-3,TRBJ2-2,.,.,CASRPRYNTGELFF,TGTGCCAGCAGACCCAGATACAACACCGGGGAGCTGTTTTTT
TRBV7-8,TRBJ1-5,.,.,CASSPGHPNNQPQHF,TGTGCCAGCAGCCCGGGACACCCTAACAATCAGCCCCAGCATTTT
TRBV18,TRBJ2-2,TRBD2,.,CASSPRERGNTGELFF,TGTGCCAGCTCACCGAGAGAGCGGGGGAACACCGGGGAGCTGTTTTTT
TRBV19,TRBJ1-2,TRBD1,.,CASREGASYGYTF,TGTGCCAGTAGGGAGGGGGCCAGCTATGGCTACACCTTC
TRBV5-1,TRBJ2-1,.,.,CASSLLRERYNEQFF,TGCGCCAGCAGCTTGCTCCGGGAGAGGTACAATGAGCAGTTCTTC
TRBV10-3,TRBJ1-5,.,few,CAAGEGNQPQHF,TGTGCCGCCGGGGAAGGCAATCAGCCCCAGCATTTT
TRBV5-4,TRBJ1-1,TRBD1,.,CASSFRDRLNTEAFF,TGTGCCAGCAGCTTCCGGGACAGGCTGAACACTGAAGCTTTCTTT
TRBV6-1,TRBJ2-3,TRBD2,.,CASRETSGSTDTQYF,TGTGCCAGCAGGGAGACTAGCGGGAGCACAGATACGCAGTATTTT